What follows is one T cell receptor (beta chain) and its context. Its specificity is not known. The data derive from a study of CD4 T cells in relation to SARS-CoV-2 and coronaviruses. Overall study context: ViraFEST: roughly 9-day antigen culture of PBMCs, then TCR beta CDR3 sequencing. The negative reference was HIV-1 Nef peptide pool or peptide-free culture. Study-level findings and limits: Crossreactivity was assessed only for spike protein, not other viral proteins.

This CDR3 is built from 15 residues. Per the germline V gene, CDR1 is SGHRS and CDR2 is YFSETQ. Trimming at V came to 4 bases and at J to 4 bases, leaving 7 bases not matched to a gene. Unexposed donor CD4+ T cells date from about 2011-2018, before the COVID-19 pandemic. Isolation of CD4+ T cells took place after about 9 days in culture. Only in-frame clones appear in the TCRdb table, and some are missing; sequencing was by immunoSEQ multiplex PCR. The sample contains about 20,000 clones, 60% to 80% of which appear only once. Sequencing used CD4+ T cells from PBMCs, cultured in vitro. The receptor's source is a human donor in good health. This chain joins TRBV5-1 and TRBJ2-7; 11 nucleotides line up with TRBD2. CDR3 nucleotide sequence: TGCGCCAGCAGCGTGGCCGGGACTAGCGGTTACGAGCAGTACTTC. As protein: CASSVAGTSGYEQYF.